The rows below give T cell receptor beta chains drawn from one sample of a study of PD-1 blockade in classical Hodgkin lymphoma. Only in-frame clones appear in the TCRdb table, and some are missing; sequencing was by immunoSEQ multiplex PCR. The table lists around 13,000 clones, about 88% of them singletons. The material was CD4+ T cells from blood, obtained before the fourth cycle of nivolumab. These receptors came from a human donor with classical Hodgkin lymphoma. The CDR3 runs from the conserved cysteine through the conserved F or W. Each record gives: V gene, D gene, J gene, clone size, CDR3 DNA, CDR3 protein. The D gene is left open where the match is weak. A clone size is listed for some rows: how often the clone was seen (once, few, many), or a class if it is expanded.

V: TRBV5-4; D: .; J: TRBJ2-5; size: .; DNA: TGTGCCAGCAGCCGGGACCTCGGTTCGGAGACCCAGTACTTC; CDR3: CASSRDLGSETQYF
V: TRBV27; D: .; J: TRBJ2-3; size: .; DNA: TGTGCCAGCAGTTTATTCCCGGGGACAGATACGCAGTATTTT; CDR3: CASSLFPGTDTQYF
V: TRBV11-2; D: .; J: TRBJ2-1; size: .; DNA: TGTGCCAGCAGCTTTGGCGGGTGGGTCGACAATGAGCAGTTCTTC; CDR3: CASSFGGWVDNEQFF
V: TRBV6-5; D: .; J: TRBJ1-5; size: .; DNA: TGTGCCAGCAGTTACAATAGGGATAGCAATCAGCCCCAGCATTTT; CDR3: CASSYNRDSNQPQHF
V: TRBV5-1; D: .; J: TRBJ2-1; size: .; DNA: TGCGCCAGCAGCTTGATGGCCCGGGACTGGGCCAATGAGCAGTTCTTC; CDR3: CASSLMARDWANEQFF
V: TRBV11-1; D: .; J: TRBJ2-3; size: once; DNA: TGTGCCAGCAGCTTAGGGGCCGGCAGCACAGATACGCAGTATTTT; CDR3: CASSLGAGSTDTQYF
V: TRBV18; D: .; J: TRBJ1-1; size: .; DNA: TGTGCCAGCTCACCTCAATGGACTGAAGCTTTCTTT; CDR3: CASSPQWTEAFF
V: TRBV9; D: .; J: TRBJ2-7; size: few; DNA: TGTGCCAGCAGCGAACAGGGAGGGACCCGGAGGGAGCAGTACTTC; CDR3: CASSEQGGTRREQYF
V: TRBV5-6; D: .; J: TRBJ2-5; size: once; DNA: TGTGCCAGCACCTTGGGGAGGCAAGAGACCCAGTACTTC; CDR3: CASTLGRQETQYF
V: TRBV4-3; D: TRBD1; J: TRBJ1-2; size: .; DNA: TGCGCCAGCAGTCACAGGGGGCTGAGGAACTATGGCTACACCTTC; CDR3: CASSHRGLRNYGYTF
V: TRBV6-5; D: .; J: TRBJ1-5; size: .; DNA: TGTGCCAGCAGTTCACCAAGCAGCAATCAGCCCCAGCATTTT; CDR3: CASSSPSSNQPQHF
V: TRBV5-1; D: .; J: TRBJ1-1; size: .; DNA: TGCGCCAGCAGCCCTATCCAGACAGCTGAAGCTTTCTTT; CDR3: CASSPIQTAEAFF
V: TRBV5-4; D: .; J: TRBJ2-1; size: once; DNA: TGTGCCAGCAGCTCGCTGGGTGGATTCTCCTACAATGAGCAGTTCTTC; CDR3: CASSSLGGFSYNEQFF
V: TRBV19; D: .; J: TRBJ1-5; size: .; DNA: TGTGCCAGTAGTGGAGTATTGGTCGGGGGCAATCAGCCCCAGCATTTT; CDR3: CASSGVLVGGNQPQHF
V: TRBV10-3; D: .; J: TRBJ1-5; size: .; DNA: TGTGCCATCGGGGTCCAGATTGATCAGCCCCAGCATTTT; CDR3: CAIGVQIDQPQHF
V: TRBV5-1; D: .; J: TRBJ2-5; size: once; DNA: TGCGCCAGCAGCTTCAATGGCCAACAGGAGACCCAGTACTTC; CDR3: CASSFNGQQETQYF
V: TRBV27; D: TRBD1; J: TRBJ2-7; size: .; DNA: TGTGCCAGCATGTCATGGGACAGGTCCACCTACGAGCAGTACTTC; CDR3: CASMSWDRSTYEQYF
V: TRBV30; D: .; J: TRBJ2-6; size: .; DNA: TGTGCCTGGAGTCGACTTAGCTCTGGGGCCAACGTCCTGACTTTC; CDR3: CAWSRLSSGANVLTF
V: TRBV10-1; D: .; J: TRBJ2-2; size: .; DNA: TGCGCCAGCAGTGAGTACCTAAACGACCCGACCGGGGAGCTGTTTTTT; CDR3: CASSEYLNDPTGELFF
V: TRBV2; D: TRBD1; J: TRBJ2-3; size: .; DNA: TGTGCCAGCAGGTCCGGGACAGGCACAGATACGCAGTATTTT; CDR3: CASRSGTGTDTQYF
V: TRBV6-1; D: .; J: TRBJ1-3; size: .; DNA: TGTGCCAGCAGCGAATACGGGGCCTTTGGAAACACCATATATTTT; CDR3: CASSEYGAFGNTIYF
V: TRBV18; D: .; J: TRBJ2-2; size: .; DNA: TGTGCCAGCTCCTGGACAAAGAACACCGGGGAGCTGTTTTTT; CDR3: CASSWTKNTGELFF
V: TRBV5-1; D: TRBD2; J: TRBJ2-3; size: .; DNA: TGCGCCAGCAGCCAGGGACTAGCGGGCTCCACAGATACGCAGTATTTT; CDR3: CASSQGLAGSTDTQYF
V: TRBV5-5; D: TRBD2; J: TRBJ2-1; size: .; DNA: TGTGCCAGCAGCTTGGGCCTAGCGGGGGTTTACAATGAGCAGTTCTTC; CDR3: CASSLGLAGVYNEQFF
V: TRBV5-4; D: .; J: TRBJ2-7; size: .; DNA: TGTGCCAGCAGCTTCCGCGGAGAGGGGGGGGCCTACGAGCAGTACTTC; CDR3: CASSFRGEGGAYEQYF
V: TRBV2; D: TRBD1; J: TRBJ2-5; size: .; DNA: TGTGCCAGCAGCGAGGACAGGGTGGCGAAGACCCAGTACTTC; CDR3: CASSEDRVAKTQYF
V: TRBV7-3; D: .; J: TRBJ2-5; size: .; DNA: TGTGCCAGCAGCATTGTAGCGGAAGAGACCCAGTACTTC; CDR3: CASSIVAEETQYF
V: TRBV7-8; D: .; J: TRBJ2-6; size: .; DNA: TGTGCCAGCAGCTCCGGAAACTCTGGGGCCAACGTCCTGACTTTC; CDR3: CASSSGNSGANVLTF
V: TRBV5-6; D: TRBD1; J: TRBJ2-1; size: .; DNA: TGTGCCAGCAGCTTGGCGGGACAGGGTAACAATGAGCAGTTCTTC; CDR3: CASSLAGQGNNEQFF
V: TRBV29-1; D: .; J: TRBJ2-7; size: .; DNA: TGCAGCGGGGGGGGCCTCTACGAGCAGTACTTC; CDR3: CSGGGLYEQYF
V: TRBV6-1; D: TRBD1; J: TRBJ1-4; size: .; DNA: TGTGCCAGCAGTGAACCGGGACAGGGGTATGAAAAACTGTTTTTT; CDR3: CASSEPGQGYEKLFF
V: TRBV6-6; D: .; J: TRBJ1-5; size: .; DNA: TGTGCCAGCAGCATAGTGGGGCAACCCCAGCATTTT; CDR3: CASSIVGQPQHF
V: TRBV28; D: TRBD1; J: TRBJ2-7; size: .; DNA: TGTGCCAGCCACAGGGGGCCTATGGAGCAGTACTTC; CDR3: CASHRGPMEQYF
V: TRBV5-1; D: .; J: TRBJ2-5; size: .; DNA: TGCGCCAGCAGCTTGGGTATTGCCCAGGGGTGGGGAGAGACCCAGTACTTC; CDR3: CASSLGIAQGWGETQYF
V: TRBV10-1; D: TRBD1; J: TRBJ2-2; size: .; DNA: TGCGCCAGCGGGGGGACAGGGCGAGAGCTGTTTTTT; CDR3: CASGGTGRELFF
V: TRBV27; D: .; J: TRBJ2-7; size: .; DNA: TGTGCCAGCAGTTTACGGGACAACCACTACGAGCAGTACTTC; CDR3: CASSLRDNHYEQYF
V: TRBV28; D: .; J: TRBJ2-7; size: .; DNA: TGTGCCAGCAGTTTGGGAACTATCCGCTACGAGCAGTACTTC; CDR3: CASSLGTIRYEQYF
V: TRBV29-1; D: .; J: TRBJ2-4; size: .; DNA: TGCAGCTTAAATCTAGGAAACATTCAGTACTTC; CDR3: CSLNLGNIQYF
V: TRBV2; D: .; J: TRBJ1-3; size: .; DNA: TGTGCCAGCAGCCCTGTGGGGGGTGGAAACACCATATATTTT; CDR3: CASSPVGGGNTIYF
V: TRBV5-4; D: TRBD2; J: TRBJ2-7; size: .; DNA: TGTGCCAGCAGCCCAGCCCCTCTAGCGGGAGGCTACGAGCAGTACTTC; CDR3: CASSPAPLAGGYEQYF
V: TRBV5-4; D: .; J: TRBJ1-2; size: .; DNA: TGTGCCAGCAGCTTGACGGACAGAGGCTACACCTTC; CDR3: CASSLTDRGYTF
V: TRBV6-1; D: TRBD1; J: TRBJ1-4; size: .; DNA: TGTGCCAGCAGTGAAGGGACAGGGTATATTGCTAATGAAAAACTGTTTTTT; CDR3: CASSEGTGYIANEKLFF
V: TRBV2; D: .; J: TRBJ2-7; size: .; DNA: TGTGCCAGCAGTGATTTGTTAGGACACCCGTACTTC; CDR3: CASSDLLGHPYF
V: TRBV19; D: .; J: TRBJ1-4; size: .; DNA: TGTGCCAGTAGTATAAGGCCGGCTAATGAAAAACTGTTTTTT; CDR3: CASSIRPANEKLFF
V: TRBV2; D: .; J: TRBJ2-7; size: .; DNA: TGTGCCAGCCTCAGAACCTACGAGCAGTACTTC; CDR3: CASLRTYEQYF
V: TRBV5-1; D: TRBD1; J: TRBJ1-2; size: .; DNA: TGCGCCAGCAGCCAAGGGACAGGGTCGAGTGGCTACACCTTC; CDR3: CASSQGTGSSGYTF
V: TRBV2; D: .; J: TRBJ1-1; size: .; DNA: TGTGCCAGCATCCTGGGAGGGGCTAAAGCTTTCTTT; CDR3: CASILGGAKAFF
V: TRBV25-1; D: .; J: TRBJ2-5; size: .; DNA: TGTGCCAGCAGTGAAGGGGGGACATTTAGTGAGACCCAGTACTTC; CDR3: CASSEGGTFSETQYF
V: TRBV11-1; D: .; J: TRBJ1-1; size: .; DNA: TGTGCCAGCAGCTTAAGGGGTAAGGGCACTGAAGCTTTCTTT; CDR3: CASSLRGKGTEAFF
V: TRBV5-1; D: .; J: TRBJ2-2; size: .; DNA: TGCGCCAGCAGCTTGGGGGACGCCACCGGGGAGCTGTTTTTT; CDR3: CASSLGDATGELFF
V: TRBV2; D: TRBD2; J: TRBJ2-1; size: .; DNA: TGTGCCAGCAGTGCGGTGGGGGGGGAGCAGTTCTTC; CDR3: CASSAVGGEQFF
V: TRBV7-2; D: TRBD1; J: TRBJ2-1; size: .; DNA: TGTGCCAGCAGCTTAGTCTGGGACAGGGCAAATGAGCAGTTCTTC; CDR3: CASSLVWDRANEQFF
V: TRBV7-2; D: .; J: TRBJ2-7; size: .; DNA: TGTGCCAGCAGCTTAGGCGGACATTATTCCTACGAGCAGTACTTC; CDR3: CASSLGGHYSYEQYF
V: TRBV9; D: .; J: TRBJ1-2; size: .; DNA: TGTGCCAGCAGCGTCTCAGGGTTCTATGGCTACACCTTC; CDR3: CASSVSGFYGYTF
V: TRBV12-2; D: .; J: TRBJ2-2; size: .; DNA: TGTGCAAGTCGCTCCCCCGGGGGGAGGGCTTTAACCGGGGAGCTGTTTTTT; CDR3: CASRSPGGRALTGELFF